Following are 21 T cell receptor beta chains from one sample sequenced in a study of regulatory T cells in long-lasting Graves disease. For TCR beta, libraries came from iRepertoire HTBI primers and Arm-PCR of CDR3 regions. TCRdb used MiXCR to reprocess the multiplex PCR reads, holding one entry per CDR3 protein. The table lists 500,000 to 800,000 distinct CDR3 sequences, around 32% of them singletons, with 40% to 55% in the top ten. Specified time point: persistent/refractory GD, antithyroid drugs over 5 years with positive TRAb. Making the TCR library involved RNA that had been extracted from PBMCs. Specimen: peripheral blood mononuclear cells (PBMCs), collected when the disease was refractory, from a patient treated with antithyroid drugs. Source of these receptors: a female donor with Graves disease.

This rearrangement joins TRBV9 to TRBJ2-7; 9 nucleotides match TRBD1. In germline, CDR1 is SGDLS, CDR2 YYNGEE. The CDR3 runs 13 residues. J lost 9 bases, V lost 0 bases, and 4 bases had no gene match. Here the CDR3 reads CASSVGTGAGQYF. The DNA for the CDR3 is TGTGCCAGCAGCGTAGGGACAGGGGCTGGGCAGTACTTC.

As for this clonotype: Being one base from a much bigger clone, this may be a read error. The chain joins TRBV28 to TRBJ1-2; a weak D match, TRBD1 (5 bases). The germline CDR1 and CDR2 sequences are MDHEN and SYDVKM. The CDR3 is made up of 15 amino acids. The V and J ends lost 3 bases and 4 bases respectively, with 15 bases between them. The CDR3 is CASSFGERGAYGYTF. The CDR3 coding sequence is TGTGCCAGCAGTTTCGGAGAAAGGGGTGCCTATGGCTACACCTTC.

This clonotype was seen repeatedly, ten times or more. The chain links TRBV6-1 to TRBJ1-2; no definite D call. This CDR3 has 14 residues. Germline values: CDR1 MNHNS, CDR2 SASEGT. V shed 7 bases and J shed 6 bases, with 18 bases lying between them. The CDR3 DNA sequence: TGTGCCAGCAAAGAGACACCCCCGAGGGATGGCTACACCTTC. Its protein product is CASKETPPRDGYTF.

This clonotype was detected ten times or more. The chain links TRBV11-2 to TRBJ1-1; D unclear. The V end was cut by 2 bases, the J end by 2 bases, with 18 bases between. The CDR3 is 17 residues long. CDR1 and CDR2 (germline): SGHAT, FQNNGV. The CDR3 is CASSLLRVSSTNTEAFF. The CDR3 DNA follows: TGTGCCAGCAGCTTACTCCGGGTTTCCAGTACCAACACTGAAGCTTTCTTT.

In this sample, this clonotype turned up a few times. The rearrangement links TRBV5-1 to TRBJ2-3; D is uncertain. Germline loops: CDR1 SGHRS, CDR2 YFSETQ. Trimming cost V 6 bases and J 1 base, with 12 bases left between them. This CDR3 spans 14 amino acids. This CDR3 is CASKLLAGTDTQYF. The CDR3 DNA sequence: TGCGCCAGCAAACTGCTCGCTGGCACAGATACGCAGTATTTT.

The rearrangement joins TRBV3-1 to TRBJ2-5, with 11 bases lining up with TRBD2. The germline V gene encodes CDR1 LGHDT and CDR2 YNNKEL (reference sequence). Unmatched junction bases numbered 5, after V lost 4 bases and J lost 4 bases. The CDR3 runs 15 residues. The chain's CDR3 is CASSPGLAVGETQYF. In DNA, the CDR3 is TGTGCCAGCAGCCCGGGACTAGCGGTAGGAGAGACCCAGTACTTC.

This sequence joins TRBV9 and TRBJ1-2; TRBD1 aligns across 7 bases. V was pared by 0 bases and J by 5 bases, with 7 bases of the junction left unmatched. Germline V gene lookup returns CDR1 SGDLS and CDR2 YYNGEE. The length of the CDR3 is 15 residues. The CDR3 nucleotides read TGTGCCAGCAGCGTAGGTGGAGGGGGCGGATATGGCTACACCTTC. Amino acids: CASSVGGGGGYGYTF.

This clonotype was seen many times. V and J are TRBV28 and TRBJ1-5; D unresolved. Germline CDR1 reads MDHEN; CDR2 reads SYDVKM. Trimming shortened V by 3 bases and J by 3 bases, and 15 bases separated the two germline ends. The CDR3 runs 16 residues. The CDR3 is CASSFPLGIHNQPQHF. The CDR3 DNA reads as TGTGCCAGCAGTTTCCCCCTCGGGATCCACAATCAGCCCCAGCATTTT.

There are many counts of this clonotype. This chain's CDR3 is CASSPPRDGELFF. CDR3 bases: TGTGCCAGCAGTCCCCCCCGGGACGGGGAGCTGTTTTTT. The J gene is TRBJ2-2, the V gene TRBV28, with D possibly being TRBD2 (5 bases). Between the trimmed V and J ends, which lost 5 bases and 7 bases, there was a span of 11 bases. The V gene's germline CDR1 is MDHEN and CDR2 SYDVKM. CDR3 length: 13 amino acids.

This clonotype was counted between two and nine times. This chain joins TRBV3-1 and TRBJ2-7; possibly TRBD1 for D (5 bases). Between the trimmed V and J ends, which lost 1 base and 3 bases, there was a span of 7 bases. The CDR3 is made up of 13 amino acids. Per germline, CDR1 LGHDT and CDR2 YNNKEL (reference sequence). CDR3 sequence: CASSQAGFYEQYF. The CDR3 DNA reads TGTGCCAGCAGCCAAGCAGGGTTCTACGAGCAGTACTTC.

This clonotype was recorded many times. Compared with germline, one end of the junction differs, possibly owing to a read error. This rearrangement joins TRBV2 to TRBJ1-6; tentative D call: TRBD1 (6 bases). Looked up from germline, CDR1 is SNHLY and CDR2 is FYNNEI. The CDR3 is made up of 15 amino acids. CDR3: CASREGQGYNSPLHF. CDR3 sequence (DNA): TGTGCCAGCAGGGAAGGGCAGGGGTATAATTCACCCCTCCACTTT.

This sequence joins TRBV2 and TRBJ1-5; D gene unclear. Trimming pared 5 bases from V and 3 bases from J, leaving 5 bases between. Germline CDR1 is SNHLY and CDR2 is FYNNEI. This CDR3 is 12 amino acids long. CDR3 nucleotides: TGTGCCAGCAGTAAAGTCAATCAGCCCCAGCATTTT. It encodes CASSKVNQPQHF.

This sequence joins TRBV25-1 and TRBJ1-1; TRBD1 is a possible D gene (5 bases). V was trimmed by 2 bases and J by 3 bases, leaving 10 bases between them. This CDR3 comprises 14 residues. The V gene's germline CDR1 is MGHDK and CDR2 SYGVNS. CDR3 amino acids: CASSETGGDTEAFF. The CDR3 DNA follows: TGTGCCAGCAGTGAAACGGGAGGGGACACTGAAGCTTTCTTT.

This clonotype was recorded a few times. This chain connects TRBV3-1 to TRBJ1-2, with a tentative D call TRBD1 (5 bases). V dropped 4 bases and J dropped 7 bases, with 25 bases sitting between them. Germline-derived CDR1 and CDR2 are LGHDT and YNNKEL (reference sequence). The CDR3 has 17 residues. In DNA, the CDR3 is TGTGCCAGCAGCCCCTCGGATCGGGGGGTAGGGGCGCGTGGCTACACCTTC. This sequence encodes CASSPSDRGVGARGYTF. The whole variable domain, remainder taken from reference TRBV3-1 and TRBJ1-2, is DTAVSQTPKYLVTQMGNDKSIKCEQNLGHDTMYWYKQDSKKFLKIMFSYNNKELIINETVPNRFSPKSPDKAHLNLHINSLELGDSAVYFCASSPSDRGVGARGYTFGSGTRLTVV.

This clonotype was detected once. This chain joins TRBV30 and TRBJ1-2, with 9 positions matching TRBD1. V shed 2 bases, J shed 6 bases, and the junction held 7 bases outside the gene matches. The CDR3 consists of 14 residues. Germline CDR1 and CDR2: GTSNPN and SVGIG (reference sequence). This chain's CDR3 is CAWSLGGQGDGYTF. In nucleotides, the CDR3 is TGTGCCTGGAGTCTTGGGGGACAGGGAGATGGCTACACCTTC. Based on the CDR3 plus reference TRBV30 and TRBJ1-2, the full variable domain is SQTIHQWPATLVQPVGSPLSLECTVEGTSNPNLYWYRQAAGRGLQLLFYSVGIGQISSEVPQNLSASRPQDRQFILSSKKLLLSDSGFYLCAWSLGGQGDGYTFGSGTRLTVV.

In its sample, this clonotype was seen many times. V is TRBV2 and J is TRBJ1-4; no reliable D call. The V end was cut by 4 bases, the J end by 4 bases, with 7 bases between. The germline V gene encodes CDR1 SNHLY and CDR2 FYNNEI. This CDR3 is built from 13 residues. The CDR3 region has the DNA TGTGCCAGCAGTGTGGTCCATAATGAAAAACTGTTTTTT. Translating it yields CASSVVHNEKLFF.

This chain links TRBV6-5 with TRBJ2-2; 9 nucleotides line up with TRBD1. V lost 0 bases to trimming and J lost 4 bases; unmatched junction nucleotides: 9. The CDR3 consists of 18 residues. CDR1 is MNHEY, CDR2 SVGAGI, per germline. The CDR3: CASSYSRGGQGSTGELFF. The CDR3 region has the DNA TGTGCCAGCAGTTACTCGCGCGGAGGACAGGGGAGCACCGGGGAGCTGTTTTTT.

The V and J genes are TRBV7-9 and TRBJ1-3; D remains unclear. This CDR3 is built from 16 residues. Between the trimmed V and J ends, which lost 2 bases and 1 base, there was a span of 12 bases. CDR1 and CDR2 (germline): SEHNR, FQNEAQ (reference sequence). CDR3 sequence reads: CASSLWAPGSGNTIYF. The CDR3 DNA is TGTGCCAGCAGCTTATGGGCTCCGGGGTCTGGAAACACCATATATTTT.

This chain joins TRBV19 and TRBJ1-2, with 7 bases matching TRBD1. CDR3 size: 13 residues. Germline loops: CDR1 LNHDA, CDR2 SQIVND (reference sequence). V lost 7 bases to trimming and J lost 3 bases; unmatched junction nucleotides: 5. The CDR3 DNA follows: TGTGCCAGTACCAGACAGGGATACTATGGCTACACCTTC. Protein sequence: CASTRQGYYGYTF.

The chain uses TRBV12-5 and TRBJ2-2, with 7 bases lining up with TRBD2. CDR1 is LGHNT and CDR2 is FRNRAP in the germline V gene. This CDR3 is 16 amino acids long. Trimming took 3 bases from V and 2 from J; bases not matched to a gene: 6. CDR3 protein: CASGFGGRANTGELFF. The CDR3 bases are TGTGCTAGTGGTTTTGGGGGGAGGGCAAACACCGGGGAGCTGTTTTTT.

In this sample, this clonotype turned up a few times. The chain has TRBV7-2 and TRBJ1-6, with D perhaps TRBD1 (5 bases). The length of the CDR3 is 14 residues. CDR1 and CDR2 (germline): SGHTA, FQGNSA. V dropped 5 bases and J dropped 7 bases, with 12 bases sitting between them. The CDR3 nucleotides are TGTGCCAGCAGCAAAACGGGGACCAATTCACCCCTCCACTTT. The encoded protein is CASSKTGTNSPLHF. The full variable domain, rest sourced from reference TRBV7-2 and TRBJ1-6, is GAGVSQSPSNKVTEKGKDVELRCDPISGHTALYWYRQSLGQGLEFLIYFQGNSAPDKSGLPSDRFSAERTGGSVSTLTIQRTQQEDSAVYLCASSKTGTNSPLHFGNGTRLTVT.